This T cell receptor (beta chain) was captured by sequencing in a study of tumor-infiltrating lymphocytes in localized non-small cell lung cancer. Across the whole study: Each patient gave resected tumor and non-adjacent uninvolved lung tissue.

This clone appeared a few times. The antigen remains unidentified. Study-level points and caveats: Different pieces of the same tissue went to different assays, confounding technical variation with intratumor heterogeneity. No T-cell fraction difference was seen between IM1 and IM2 tumors.

Germline assignment: CDR1 SGHTA and CDR2 FQGNSA. The CDR3 length is 14 residues. Trimming took 5 bases from V and 5 from J, leaving 15 bases between them. Assay: immunoSEQ multiplex PCR; the TCRdb copy retains only in-frame clones and omits some. The sample contains some 5,000 clones, around 69% of which appear only once. The chain combines TRBV7-2 with TRBJ2-5; D is perhaps TRBD1 or TRBD2 (5 bases each). Sequences were obtained from lung tumor tissue. The clonotype comes from a human donor with non-small cell lung cancer. The CDR3 sequence is CASSTGTKGETQYF. DNA for the CDR3: TGTGCCAGCAGCACGGGGACCAAAGGGGAGACCCAGTACTTC.